This T cell receptor (beta chain) was recovered during a study of blood T cell repertoires in COVID-19. Clones were sequenced by immunoSEQ multiplex PCR, and TCRdb holds only the in-frame ones, with some missing. The sample yields approximately 400,000 clones, around 83% seen once. The V segment lost 5 bases and the J segment 6 bases; nucleotides outside the gene matches: 6. The CDR3 has 14 residues. In germline, CDR1 is SEHNR, CDR2 FQNEAQ (reference sequence). In terms of age and location, participants ranged from roughly 18 to 90 years and lived in about two dozen US areas. Recovery meant two consecutive negative NP/OP PCR tests, professional clearance, or resolved symptoms.

The receptor comes from a woman aged 45 to 65 who had recovered from COVID-19. The rearrangement joins TRBV7-9 to TRBJ1-1; 10 bases line up with TRBD1. Sequenced: PBMCs or T cells enriched from blood (not recorded which). The CDR3 loop is CASSGQGEGSEAFF. The DNA of the CDR3 is TGTGCCAGCAGCGGACAGGGGGAAGGTTCTGAAGCTTTCTTT.